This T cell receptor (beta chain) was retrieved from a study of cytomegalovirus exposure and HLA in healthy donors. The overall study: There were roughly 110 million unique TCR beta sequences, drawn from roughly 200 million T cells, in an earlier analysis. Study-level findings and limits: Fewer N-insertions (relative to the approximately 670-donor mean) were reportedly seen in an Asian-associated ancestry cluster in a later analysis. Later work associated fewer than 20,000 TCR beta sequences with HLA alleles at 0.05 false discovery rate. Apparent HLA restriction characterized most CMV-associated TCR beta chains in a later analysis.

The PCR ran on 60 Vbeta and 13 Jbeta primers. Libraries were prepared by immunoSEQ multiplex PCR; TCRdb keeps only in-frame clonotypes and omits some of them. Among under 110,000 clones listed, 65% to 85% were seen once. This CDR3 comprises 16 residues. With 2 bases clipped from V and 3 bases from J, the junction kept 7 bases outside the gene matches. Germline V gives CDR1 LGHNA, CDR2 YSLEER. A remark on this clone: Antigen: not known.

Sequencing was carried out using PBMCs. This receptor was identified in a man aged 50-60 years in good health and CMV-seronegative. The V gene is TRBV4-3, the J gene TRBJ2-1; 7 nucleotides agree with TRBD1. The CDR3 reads CASSQPEAGGYNEQFF. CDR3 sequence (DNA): TGCGCCAGCAGCCAACCCGAGGCAGGGGGCTACAATGAGCAGTTCTTC.